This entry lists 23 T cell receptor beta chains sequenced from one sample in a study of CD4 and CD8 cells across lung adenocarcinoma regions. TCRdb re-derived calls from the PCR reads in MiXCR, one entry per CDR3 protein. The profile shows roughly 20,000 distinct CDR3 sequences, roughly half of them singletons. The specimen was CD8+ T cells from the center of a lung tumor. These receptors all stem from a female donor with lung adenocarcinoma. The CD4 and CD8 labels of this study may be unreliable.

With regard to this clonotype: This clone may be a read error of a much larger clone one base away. The CDR3 DNA is TGTGCCATCAGTGATTCCGGGGGGAGCCAAGAGACCCAGTTCTTC. Translated: CAISDSGGSQETQFF. J is TRBJ2-1 and V is TRBV10-3; 7 bases map to TRBD2. The CDR3 contains 15 residues. The germline CDR1 and CDR2 sequences are ENHRY and SYGVKD. V lost 3 bases, J lost 13 bases, and 15 bases stayed unmatched.

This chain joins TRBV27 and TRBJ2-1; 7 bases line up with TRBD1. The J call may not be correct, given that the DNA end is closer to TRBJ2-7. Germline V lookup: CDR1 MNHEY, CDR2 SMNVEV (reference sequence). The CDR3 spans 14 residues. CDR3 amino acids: CASSSQGSPYEQYF. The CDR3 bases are TGTGCCAGCAGTTCACAGGGGTCACCCTACGAGCAGTACTTC.

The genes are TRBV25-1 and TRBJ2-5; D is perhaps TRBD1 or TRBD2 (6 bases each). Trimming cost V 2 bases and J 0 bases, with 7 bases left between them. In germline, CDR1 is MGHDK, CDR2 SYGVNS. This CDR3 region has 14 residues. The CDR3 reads CASSERGHQETQYF. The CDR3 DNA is TGTGCCAGCAGTGAACGGGGGCACCAAGAGACCCAGTACTTC.

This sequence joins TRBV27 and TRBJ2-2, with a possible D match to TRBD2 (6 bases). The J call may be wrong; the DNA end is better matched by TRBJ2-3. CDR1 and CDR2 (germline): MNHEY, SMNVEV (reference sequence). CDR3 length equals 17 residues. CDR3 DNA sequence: TGTGCCACCCGGCGGGGCCTCGAGGCGGCGAACACCGGGGCGCAGTATTTT. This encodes CATRRGLEAANTGAQYF.

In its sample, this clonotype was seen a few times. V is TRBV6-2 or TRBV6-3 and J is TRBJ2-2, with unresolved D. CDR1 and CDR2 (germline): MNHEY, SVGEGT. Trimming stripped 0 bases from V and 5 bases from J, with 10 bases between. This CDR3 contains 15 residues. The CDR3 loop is CASSYSGLTTGELFF. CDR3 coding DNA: TGTGCCAGCAGTTACTCAGGCTTGACAACCGGGGAGCTGTTTTTT.

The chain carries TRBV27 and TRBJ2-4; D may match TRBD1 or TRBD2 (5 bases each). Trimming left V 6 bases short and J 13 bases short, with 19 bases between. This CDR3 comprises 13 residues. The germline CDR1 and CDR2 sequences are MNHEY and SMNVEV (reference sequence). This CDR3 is CASRLRDLEAQYF. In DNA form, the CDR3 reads TGTGCCAGCAGGCTACGGGACCTTGAGGCCCAGTACTTC.

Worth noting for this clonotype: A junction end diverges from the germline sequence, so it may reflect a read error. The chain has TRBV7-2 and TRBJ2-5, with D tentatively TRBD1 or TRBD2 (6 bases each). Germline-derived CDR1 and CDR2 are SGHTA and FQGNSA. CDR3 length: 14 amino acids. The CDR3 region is CAGSGWGEGETQYF. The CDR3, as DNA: TGTGCGGGGAGCGGGTGGGGCGAGGGGGAGACCCAGTATTTC.

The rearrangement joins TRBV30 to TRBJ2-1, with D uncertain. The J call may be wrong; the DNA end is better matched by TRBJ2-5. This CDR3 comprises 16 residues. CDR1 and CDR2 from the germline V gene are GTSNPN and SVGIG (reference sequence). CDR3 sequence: CAWSVSEGGNEETQYF. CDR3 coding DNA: TGTGCCTGGAGTGTATCGGAAGGTGGTAACGAAGAGACCCAGTACTTC.

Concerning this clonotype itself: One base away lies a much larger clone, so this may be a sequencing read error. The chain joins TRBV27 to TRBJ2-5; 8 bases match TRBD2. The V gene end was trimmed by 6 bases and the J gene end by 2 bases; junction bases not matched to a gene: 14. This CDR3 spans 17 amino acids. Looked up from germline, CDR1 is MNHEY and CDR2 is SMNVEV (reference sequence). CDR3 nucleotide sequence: TGTGCCAGCAGGGCCGGGGGGGGGGGGGGGGAACAAGAGACCCAGTACTTC. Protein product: CASRAGGGGGEQETQYF.

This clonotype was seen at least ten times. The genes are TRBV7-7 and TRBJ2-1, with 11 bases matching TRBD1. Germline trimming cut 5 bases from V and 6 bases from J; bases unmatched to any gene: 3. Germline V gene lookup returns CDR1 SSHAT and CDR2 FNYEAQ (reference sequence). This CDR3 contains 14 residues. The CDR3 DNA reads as TGTGCCAGCAGCACCGGGACAGGGGGCAATGAGCAGTTCTTC. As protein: CASSTGTGGNEQFF.

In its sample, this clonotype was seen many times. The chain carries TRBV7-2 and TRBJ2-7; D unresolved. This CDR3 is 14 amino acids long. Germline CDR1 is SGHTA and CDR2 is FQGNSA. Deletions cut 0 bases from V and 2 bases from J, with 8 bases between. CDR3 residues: CASSLAGTPYEQYF. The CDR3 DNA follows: TGTGCCAGCAGCTTAGCGGGAACCCCCTACGAGCAGTACTTC.

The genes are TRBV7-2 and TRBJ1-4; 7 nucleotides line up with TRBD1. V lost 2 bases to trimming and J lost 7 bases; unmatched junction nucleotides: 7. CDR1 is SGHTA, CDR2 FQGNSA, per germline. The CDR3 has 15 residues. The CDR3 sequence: CASSLSQGGSEKLFF. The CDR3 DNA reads TGTGCCAGCAGCTTATCCCAGGGGGGATCTGAAAAACTGTTTTTT.

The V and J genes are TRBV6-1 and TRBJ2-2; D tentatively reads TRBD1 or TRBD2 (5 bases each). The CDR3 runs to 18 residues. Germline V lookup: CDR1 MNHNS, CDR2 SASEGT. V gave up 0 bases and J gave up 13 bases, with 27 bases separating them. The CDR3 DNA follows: TGTGCCAGCAGTGAAGCGCTTATTGGGGGAGTGAACACCGAGGCGCTGTTTTTT. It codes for CASSEALIGGVNTEALFF.

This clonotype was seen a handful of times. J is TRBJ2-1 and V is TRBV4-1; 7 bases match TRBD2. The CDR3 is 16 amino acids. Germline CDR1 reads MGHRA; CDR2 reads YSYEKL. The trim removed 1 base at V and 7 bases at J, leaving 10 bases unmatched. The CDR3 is CASSQGGGRAQNEQFF. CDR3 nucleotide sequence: TGCGCCAGCAGCCAAGGAGGAGGGAGGGCGCAGAATGAGCAGTTCTTC.

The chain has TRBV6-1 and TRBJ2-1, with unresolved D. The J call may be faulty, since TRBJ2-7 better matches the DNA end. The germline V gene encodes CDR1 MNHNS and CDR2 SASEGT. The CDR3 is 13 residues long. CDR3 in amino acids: CASTMTGPYEQYF. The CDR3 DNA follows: TGTGCCAGCACTATGACTGGGCCCTACGAGCAGTACTTC.

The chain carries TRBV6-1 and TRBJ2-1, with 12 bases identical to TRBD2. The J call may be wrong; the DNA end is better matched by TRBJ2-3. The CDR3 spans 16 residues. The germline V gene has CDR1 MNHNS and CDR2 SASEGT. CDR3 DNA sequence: TGTGCCAGCAGTGGAAGGAGACTAGCGGGAGCCAATGAGCAGTATTTT. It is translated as CASSGRRLAGANEQYF.

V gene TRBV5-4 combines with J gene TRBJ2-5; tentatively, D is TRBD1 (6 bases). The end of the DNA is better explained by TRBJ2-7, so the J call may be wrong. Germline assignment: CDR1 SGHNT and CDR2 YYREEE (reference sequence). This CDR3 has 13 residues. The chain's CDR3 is CASSFDRFYEQYV. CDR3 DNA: TGTGCCAGCAGCTTTGACAGGTTCTACGAGCAGTACGTC.

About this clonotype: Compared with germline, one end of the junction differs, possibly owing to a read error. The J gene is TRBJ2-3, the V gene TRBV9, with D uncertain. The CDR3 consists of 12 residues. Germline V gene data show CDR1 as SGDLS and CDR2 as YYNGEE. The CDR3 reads CASSVGIDAQYF. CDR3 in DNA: TGTGCCAGCAGCGTAGGGATAGATGCGCAGTATTTT. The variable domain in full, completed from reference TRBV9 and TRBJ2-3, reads DSGVTQTPKHLITATGQRVTLRCSPRSGDLSVYWYQQSLDQGLQFLIQYYNGEERAKGNILERFSAQQFPDLHSELNLSSLELGDSALYFCASSVGIDAQYFGPGTRLTVL.

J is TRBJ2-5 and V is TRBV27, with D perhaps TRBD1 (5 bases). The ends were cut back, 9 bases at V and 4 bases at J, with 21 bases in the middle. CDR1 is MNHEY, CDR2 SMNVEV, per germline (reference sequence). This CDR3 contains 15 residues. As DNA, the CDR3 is TGTGCCAGGGGGTTTTGGGGCAGTGACCCAGAGACCCAGTACTTC. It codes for CARGFWGSDPETQYF.

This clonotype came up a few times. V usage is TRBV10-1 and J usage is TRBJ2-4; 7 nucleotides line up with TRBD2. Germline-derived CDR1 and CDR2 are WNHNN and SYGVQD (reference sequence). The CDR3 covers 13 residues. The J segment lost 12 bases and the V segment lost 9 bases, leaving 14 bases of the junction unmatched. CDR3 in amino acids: CARGGGAKDTQYF. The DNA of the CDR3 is TGCGCCAGGGGGGGGGGAGCCAAAGACACTCAGTACTTC.

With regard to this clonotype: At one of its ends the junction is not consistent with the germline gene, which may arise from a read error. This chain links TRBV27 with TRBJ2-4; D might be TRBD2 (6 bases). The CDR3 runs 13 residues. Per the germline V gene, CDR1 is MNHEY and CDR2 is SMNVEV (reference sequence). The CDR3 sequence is CGSGGLVQDIQYF. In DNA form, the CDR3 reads TGTGGCAGCGGAGGGCTTGTCCAAGACATTCAGTACTTC.

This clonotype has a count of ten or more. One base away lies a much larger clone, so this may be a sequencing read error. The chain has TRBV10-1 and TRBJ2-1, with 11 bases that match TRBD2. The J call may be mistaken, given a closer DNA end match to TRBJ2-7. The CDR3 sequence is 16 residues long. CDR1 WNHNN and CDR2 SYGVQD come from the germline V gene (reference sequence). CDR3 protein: CASSLAGTSGYNEQYF. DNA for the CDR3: TGCGCCAGCAGTTTAGCCGGGACTAGCGGTTACAATGAGCAGTACTTC.

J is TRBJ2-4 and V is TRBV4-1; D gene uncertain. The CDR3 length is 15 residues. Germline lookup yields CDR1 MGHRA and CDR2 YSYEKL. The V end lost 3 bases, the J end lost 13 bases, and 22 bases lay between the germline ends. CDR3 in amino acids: CASSQGLCATNTQYF. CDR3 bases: TGCGCCAGCAGCCAGGGTCTCTGTGCCACAAACACGCAGTACTTC.